This T cell receptor (beta chain) was obtained from a study of blood T cells in healthy people across ages. Across the study: With template switching, about one barcoded beta molecule was captured per two T cells.

Per the germline V gene, CDR1 is ENHRY and CDR2 is SYGVKD. CDR3 length: 12 residues. Trimming removed 0 bases from V and 10 bases from J, with 7 bases in between. The second PCR ran about 6 to 12 cycles with a sample-barcoded 5' primer and J-beta primers. TCRdb reanalysed the 5' RACE reads using MiXCR and keeps one entry per CDR3 protein. Among about 580,000 distinct CDR3 sequences listed, roughly 48% were seen once. This chain connects TRBV10-3 to TRBJ2-1, with a possible D match to TRBD1 (5 bases). This TCR was recovered from a man aged 80 or over in good health. The sequencing sample was made of blood. The CDR3, as DNA: TGTGCCATCAGTGAGTCAGGGGAAGAGCAGTTCTTC. Protein: CAISESGEEQFF.